One and the same sample provided the 9 T cell receptor beta chains below, sequenced in a study of T-cell memory formation after mild COVID-19 (TCRdb year 2021). Library construction relied on 5' RACE. The reads were generated on an Illumina NovaSeq 6000. TCRdb reprocessing: public reads trimmed at Q25 with fastp, clones called with MiXCR, in-frame beta chains kept. Every entry covers one CDR3 protein and lists the most common genes and DNA from its rows. This sample comprises about 150,000 distinct CDR3 sequences, over 10% of them detected only once. Jointly, the top ten make up approximately 3.3% of the sample. Sequenced input: PBMCs or a T cell subset sorted from them (not recorded which). These receptors were obtained from a man aged 18-30 years who had mild COVID-19 (a few samples of this study predate the infection). The sample titles of this study are shuffled in the database, so cell type and time point are left out; the donor was told from shared clones.

This clonotype was picked up a small number of times. The chain carries TRBV6-9 and TRBJ1-1, with D tentatively TRBD1 (6 bases). Per the germline V gene, CDR1 is MNHGY and CDR2 is SVAAGI. This CDR3 is 14 amino acids long. Trimming took 7 bases from V and 3 from J, leaving 15 bases between them. The CDR3 DNA follows: TGTGCCAGCATCGCACAGGGACTAGACACTGAAGCTTTCTTT. Translating gives CASIAQGLDTEAFF.

This clonotype was seen a few times. This chain connects TRBV15 to TRBJ1-6; a weak D match, TRBD1 (6 bases). The CDR3 has 18 residues. CDR1 is LNHNV and CDR2 is YYDKDF in the germline V gene (reference sequence). V was shortened by 0 bases and J by 11 bases, with 23 bases between the two germline ends. The CDR3 coding sequence is TGTGCCACCAGCAGAGATACTGAAGGGGGTGGTCTTCTAACACCCCTCCACTTT. Its translation: CATSRDTEGGGLLTPLHF.

This clonotype was seen a handful of times. This rearrangement joins TRBV7-2 to TRBJ2-7; perhaps D is TRBD1 or TRBD2 (5 bases each). Trimming removed 5 bases from V and 4 bases from J, with 24 bases in between. The CDR3 sequence is 17 residues long. CDR1 and CDR2 (germline): SGHTA, FQGNSA. DNA for the CDR3: TGTGCCAGCAGCCCAGCCCCAGGGTCGGGACGGGCTTACGAGCAGTACTTC. Its protein product is CASSPAPGSGRAYEQYF.

The J gene is TRBJ2-1, the V gene TRBV27; D is ambiguous. V shed 6 bases and J shed 0 bases, with 15 bases lying between them. Germline CDR1 MNHEY, CDR2 SMNVEV (reference sequence). The CDR3 loop spans 16 amino acids. In DNA, the CDR3 is TGTGCCAGCAGCAGGACGATTTCTAGCTCCTACAATGAGCAGTTCTTC. Translating gives CASSRTISSSYNEQFF.

J is TRBJ1-1 and V is TRBV18, with a possible D match to TRBD1 (5 bases). Germline values: CDR1 KGHSH, CDR2 LQKENI. This CDR3 has 15 amino acids. Between the trimmed V and J ends, which lost 8 bases and 5 bases, there was a span of 21 bases. The CDR3 region is CASRGAEGGGTEAFF. CDR3 in DNA: TGTGCCAGCCGCGGGGCTGAGGGAGGAGGAACTGAAGCTTTCTTT. The full variable domain, completed using reference TRBV18 and TRBJ1-1, is NAGVMQNPRHLVRRRGQEARLRCSPMKGHSHVYWYRQLPEEGLKFMVYLQKENIIDESGMPKERFSAEFPKEGPSILRIQQVVRGDSAAYFCASRGAEGGGTEAFFGQGTRLTVV.

J is TRBJ2-5 and V is TRBV20-1; D may match TRBD1 or TRBD2 (5 bases each). The CDR3 runs 15 residues. V was cut by 0 bases and J by 5 bases, with 16 bases left in between. Looked up from germline, CDR1 is DFQATT and CDR2 is SNEGSKA (reference sequence). This chain's CDR3 is CSARDLRGPGETQYF. CDR3 nucleotide sequence: TGCAGTGCTAGAGATCTTCGGGGCCCCGGGGAGACCCAGTACTTC.

This clonotype came up a few times. This sequence joins TRBV6-5 and TRBJ2-5; D gene unclear. Per the germline V gene, CDR1 is MNHEY and CDR2 is SVGAGI. V lost 0 bases and J lost 4, with 9 bases in between. CDR3 length: 14 residues. CDR3 sequence reads: CASSYSKGSETQYF. CDR3 sequence (DNA): TGTGCCAGCAGTTACTCGAAAGGGTCAGAGACCCAGTACTTC.

The rearrangement uses TRBV7-2 and TRBJ2-4; no clear D. There are 13 residues in the CDR3. Germline V gene sequence: CDR1 SGHTA, CDR2 FQGNSA. Trimming cost V 5 bases and J 3 bases, with 8 bases left between them. The CDR3 is CASSPNIKNIQYF. CDR3 nucleotide sequence: TGTGCCAGCAGCCCTAACATCAAAAACATTCAGTACTTC.

The CDR3 spells CASSQLAGAGSYEQYF. The CDR3 DNA sequence: TGTGCCAGCAGCCAACTAGCGGGGGCAGGCTCCTACGAGCAGTACTTC. The chain carries TRBV7-2 and TRBJ2-7, with 11 positions matching TRBD2. This CDR3 comprises 16 residues. CDR1 is SGHTA, CDR2 FQGNSA, per germline. The V and J ends lost 5 bases and 0 bases, in that order; junction bases with no gene match: 6.